The 28 T cell receptor beta chains below come from one sample, sequenced in a study of blood T cell repertoires in COVID-19. Produced via immunoSEQ multiplex PCR; TCRdb's table is partial and in-frame only. The sample holds roughly 250,000 clones, about nine tenths seen once. The sequencing input was peripheral blood. The receptors derive from a man aged 25-45 years with COVID-19, enrolled during active disease.

As regards this clone: Additional DNA sequences in this sample encode the identical CDR3. The V and J genes are TRBV9 and TRBJ2-1, with 7 bases matching TRBD2. Germline V gene sequence: CDR1 SGDLS, CDR2 YYNGEE. With V trimmed by 1 base and J by 0 bases, 1 base remained unmatched. This CDR3 comprises 15 residues. The DNA for the CDR3 is TGTGCCAGCAGCGTAAGGACTAGCTCCTACAATGAGCAGTTCTTC. This gives the protein CASSVRTSSYNEQFF.

The rearrangement joins TRBV5-6 to TRBJ2-3; TRBD1 might be the D (5 bases). There are 16 residues in the CDR3. Per germline, CDR1 SGHDT and CDR2 YYEEEE. V was shortened by 3 bases and J by 6 bases, with 20 bases between the two germline ends. DNA for the CDR3: TGTGCCAGCAGCTCCCCAGTTAGGGGCCGGGCGGATACGCAGTATTTT. This codes for CASSSPVRGRADTQYF.

The rearrangement joins TRBV19 to TRBJ1-2; 8 bases match TRBD1. CDR1 LNHDA and CDR2 SQIVND come from the germline V gene (reference sequence). The CDR3 extends over 15 amino acids. The V and J ends lost 5 bases and 6 bases, in that order; junction bases with no gene match: 11. Here the CDR3 DNA reads TGTGCCAGTAGTTCCCGGACAGGGCAAGCACATGGCTACACCTTC. It is translated as CASSSRTGQAHGYTF.

The chain carries TRBV7-3 and TRBJ2-6; no definite D call. The V gene's germline CDR1 is SGHTA and CDR2 FQGTGA. The CDR3 is made up of 15 amino acids. The V end was cut by 1 base, the J end by 0 bases, with 4 bases between. This chain's CDR3 is CASSLMSSGANVLTF. The CDR3 DNA reads TGTGCCAGCAGCTTAATGAGCTCTGGGGCCAACGTCCTGACTTTC.

The rearrangement uses TRBV5-4 and TRBJ1-1; weak D call: TRBD1 (6 bases). The V end lost 5 bases, the J end lost 4 bases, and 12 bases lay between the germline ends. From germline, CDR1 is SGHNT and CDR2 YYREEE (reference sequence). CDR3 length equals 13 residues. The CDR3 protein is CASSLQGSTEAFF. Written as DNA, the CDR3 is TGTGCCAGCAGTCTCCAGGGGTCCACTGAAGCTTTCTTT.

This clone appeared a single time. The chain combines TRBV7-3 with TRBJ2-2; TRBD2 matches at 12 bases. Trimming at V came to 3 bases and at J to 0 bases, leaving 2 bases not matched to a gene. Germline values: CDR1 SGHTA, CDR2 FQGTGA. There are 17 residues in the CDR3. The CDR3: CASSLTSGGANTGELFF. CDR3 DNA: TGTGCCAGCAGCTTGACTAGCGGGGGCGCGAACACCGGGGAGCTGTTTTTT.

The V and J genes are TRBV11-2 and TRBJ2-7, with D perhaps matching TRBD2 (5 bases). Between the trimmed V and J ends, which lost 11 bases and 7 bases, there was a span of 18 bases. The CDR3 extends over 12 amino acids. The germline V gene has CDR1 SGHAT and CDR2 FQNNGV. This CDR3 is CAAGGSGAEQYF. The CDR3 DNA follows: TGTGCCGCTGGAGGTTCCGGTGCTGAGCAGTACTTC.

V and J are TRBV2 and TRBJ2-7; possibly TRBD2 for D (6 bases). This CDR3 region has 14 residues. The germline CDR1 and CDR2 sequences are SNHLY and FYNNEI. V lost 5 bases and J 4 bases, leaving 15 bases between the germline ends. In nucleotides, the CDR3 is TGTGCCAGCAGTCTGGGACTGACGGGGTACGAGCAGTACTTC. Translation: CASSLGLTGYEQYF.

This chain links TRBV7-9 with TRBJ2-1, with D uncertain. The CDR3 has 14 amino acids. Germline assignment: CDR1 SEHNR and CDR2 FQNEAQ (reference sequence). Trimming took 8 bases from V and 4 from J, leaving 15 bases between them. CDR3 sequence: CASYTTESYNEQFF. Here the CDR3 DNA reads TGTGCCAGCTATACCACAGAAAGTTACAATGAGCAGTTCTTC. Full variable domain (missing parts from reference TRBV7-9 and TRBJ2-1): DTGVSQNPRHKITKRGQNVTFRCDPISEHNRLYWYRQTLGQGPEFLTYFQNEAQLEKSRLLSDRFSAERPKGSFSTLEIQRTEQGDSAMYLCASYTTESYNEQFFGPGTRLTVL.

The chain uses TRBV7-3 and TRBJ2-7, with 9 bases aligning to TRBD1. The CDR3 spans 14 residues. Germline V gene lookup returns CDR1 SGHTA and CDR2 FQGTGA. V dropped 5 bases and J dropped 2; count of bases not matched to a gene: 4. The CDR3 spells CASSPGTGTYEQYF. CDR3 sequence (DNA): TGTGCCAGCAGCCCTGGGACAGGGACCTACGAGCAGTACTTC.

V is TRBV20-1 and J is TRBJ2-5, with D possibly matching TRBD1 (6 bases). The V gene lost 3 bases and the J gene lost 5 bases, with 16 bases spanning the gap. CDR3 length: 14 residues. From germline, CDR1 is DFQATT and CDR2 SNEGSKA (reference sequence). Here the CDR3 DNA reads TGCAGTGCTAGTGAGCGGTGGGGGCTTGAGACCCAGTACTTC. This sequence encodes CSASERWGLETQYF.

This sequence joins TRBV19 and TRBJ2-3, with 15 bases that match TRBD2. CDR1 and CDR2 (germline): LNHDA, SQIVND (reference sequence). CDR3 length: 18 residues. V lost 6 bases and J lost 1; bases outside the gene matches: 8. This CDR3 reads CASSGLAGGRGGTDTQYF. In DNA, the CDR3 is TGTGCCAGTAGCGGACTAGCGGGGGGGCGGGGTGGCACAGATACGCAGTATTTT.

The chain is built from TRBV12-1 and TRBJ1-2; the table calls TRBD1, which could not be checked here. TRBV12-1 is a pseudogene locus. The CDR3 runs to 17 residues. In nucleotides, the CDR3 is TGTGCCAGCAGCTTAACGACAGGGGGAAGTGTAAACTATGGCTACACCTTC. This gives the protein CASSLTTGGSVNYGYTF.

This clone was counted a single time. The V and J genes are TRBV5-1 and TRBJ1-6; possibly TRBD1 for D (5 bases). Germline CDR1 SGHRS, CDR2 YFSETQ. The CDR3 is 17 amino acids. With 3 bases removed from V and 0 bases from J, the gap between germline ends came to 13 bases. The CDR3 protein is CASSSGGGSSYNSPLHF. The CDR3 DNA reads as TGCGCCAGCAGCTCTGGGGGGGGAAGCTCCTATAATTCACCCCTCCACTTT.

The chain combines TRBV3-1 (or the pseudogene TRBV3-2) with TRBJ2-7; no definite D call. The CDR3 spans 17 residues. V lost 0 bases and J 5 bases, leaving 20 bases between the germline ends. In germline, CDR1 is LGHDT, CDR2 YNNKEL (reference sequence). The CDR3 bases are TGTGCCAGCAGCCAAGACGGGTCTATCGTGAATGGCGACGAGCAGTACTTC. It encodes CASSQDGSIVNGDEQYF.

The chain has TRBV6-5 and TRBJ2-7; TRBD1 matches at 7 bases. The CDR3 is made up of 14 amino acids. Germline-derived CDR1 and CDR2 are MNHEY and SVGAGI. The J segment lost 2 bases and the V segment lost 6 bases, leaving 7 bases of the junction unmatched. CDR3 residues: CASSSTGKTYEQYF. The CDR3 coding sequence is TGTGCCAGCAGCTCGACAGGGAAAACCTACGAGCAGTACTTC.

With respect to this clone: The same CDR3 also results from other DNA sequences found in this sample. The chain recombines TRBV6-5 with TRBJ1-5; unclear D gene. CDR3 length: 15 amino acids. Trimming pared 0 bases from V and 2 bases from J, leaving 8 bases between. CDR1 is MNHEY, CDR2 SVGAGI, per germline. The CDR3 nucleotides are TGTGCCAGCAGTTACTCTGCAGGCGGCAATCAGCCCCAGCATTTT. It yields the protein CASSYSAGGNQPQHF.

The chain couples TRBV30 to TRBJ1-1; a possible D gene is TRBD1 (6 bases). Germline V gives CDR1 GTSNPN, CDR2 SVGIG (reference sequence). Trimming left V 5 bases short and J 2 bases short, with 18 bases between. The CDR3 extends over 15 amino acids. The CDR3 loop reads CAWSTVGTRNTEAFF. DNA of the CDR3: TGTGCCTGGTCGACAGTGGGGACACGAAACACTGAAGCTTTCTTT.

The chain carries TRBV6-5 and TRBJ2-7; no clear D. This CDR3 spans 15 amino acids. Germline lookup yields CDR1 MNHEY and CDR2 SVGAGI. V lost 0 bases, J lost 3 bases, and 12 bases lay in between. The CDR3 is CASSYSYQKFYEQYF. The CDR3 DNA follows: TGTGCCAGCAGTTACTCGTACCAGAAATTCTACGAGCAGTACTTC.

J is TRBJ1-6 and V is TRBV7-9, with a tentative D call TRBD1 (6 bases). Per the germline V gene, CDR1 is SEHNR and CDR2 is FQNEAQ (reference sequence). The CDR3 runs to 15 residues. Trimming cost V 5 bases and J 4 bases, with 12 bases left between them. The CDR3 protein is CASSPDRNYNSPLHF. CDR3 nucleotides: TGTGCCAGCAGCCCCGACAGGAATTATAATTCACCCCTCCACTTT.

The chain is built from TRBV5-1 and TRBJ1-6; D not certain. The germline CDR1 and CDR2 sequences are SGHRS and YFSETQ. The CDR3 runs 15 residues. V shed 1 base and J shed 7 bases, with 12 bases lying between them. The CDR3 coding sequence is TGCGCCAGCAGCTTGCTTCGGGGAGTGAATTCACCCCTCCACTTT. Its protein product is CASSLLRGVNSPLHF.

The rearrangement links TRBV5-1 to TRBJ2-5, with 7 bases identical to TRBD1. From germline, CDR1 is SGHRS and CDR2 YFSETQ. The CDR3 extends over 14 amino acids. V lost 5 bases, J lost 5 bases, and 9 bases stayed unmatched. The CDR3 DNA sequence: TGCGCCAGCAGAGCAGTCAGGGGGATGGAGACCCAGTACTTC. This encodes CASRAVRGMETQYF.

This clone came up a few times. The rearrangement links TRBV12-5 to TRBJ2-7; D call uncertain. V lost 6 bases to trimming and J lost 4 bases, with 13 bases between them. Germline V gene sequence: CDR1 LGHNT, CDR2 FRNRAP. CDR3 length equals 13 residues. The CDR3 loop reads CASGVGSRYEQYF. The CDR3 nucleotides read TGTGCTAGTGGCGTAGGCAGCAGGTACGAGCAGTACTTC.

The chain uses TRBV6-5 and TRBJ2-7; weak D call: TRBD2 (5 bases). V dropped 0 bases and J dropped 4 bases, with 13 bases sitting between them. Germline V gene data show CDR1 as MNHEY and CDR2 as SVGAGI. The CDR3 has 15 residues. CDR3 loop: CASSYSLYEGYEQYF. For the CDR3, the DNA is TGTGCCAGCAGTTACTCCCTCTACGAGGGTTACGAGCAGTACTTC.

The chain joins TRBV30 to TRBJ2-3; D is perhaps TRBD2 (5 bases). The CDR3 loop spans 14 amino acids. The germline gives CDR1 GTSNPN, CDR2 SVGIG (reference sequence). V lost 2 bases and J lost 4, with 13 bases in between. CDR3 sequence: CAWSRGLDPDTQYF. The CDR3 DNA follows: TGTGCCTGGAGTAGAGGGCTGGATCCAGATACGCAGTATTTT.

In this sample, this clone turned up once. The chain links TRBV10-3 to TRBJ1-1; 7 positions agree with TRBD1. After removal of 6 bases from V and 11 bases from J, the junction contained 9 bases not matched to a gene. Germline V gene sequence: CDR1 ENHRY, CDR2 SYGVKD. CDR3 length: 12 amino acids. The CDR3 here is CAISGQEGSAFF. In DNA, the CDR3 is TGTGCCATCAGCGGACAGGAAGGGTCTGCTTTCTTT.

CDR3 in DNA: TGCGCCAGCAGCCAGCAAACATTCGGACAGGGTGGACCGGGCGGAAACACCATATATTTT. Protein product: CASSQQTFGQGGPGGNTIYF. J is TRBJ1-3 and V is TRBV4-1; 8 bases align to TRBD1. The CDR3 is made up of 20 amino acids. Germline V gene data show CDR1 as MGHRA and CDR2 as YSYEKL. Unmatched junction bases numbered 20, after V lost 3 bases and J lost 4 bases.

J is TRBJ2-7 and V is TRBV11-1; TRBD1 aligns across 8 bases. Looked up from germline, CDR1 is SGHAT and CDR2 is FQDESV (reference sequence). CDR3 size: 12 residues. J lost 1 base, V lost 11 bases, and 4 bases had no gene match. In nucleotides, the CDR3 is TGTGCCTCCGGGACAGGTTCCTACGAGCAGTACTTC. As protein: CASGTGSYEQYF.